Below, one T cell receptor (beta chain) is given with its context. Antigen unknown. The data were taken from a study of cytomegalovirus exposure and HLA in healthy donors. Broader study findings: There were 150 to 200 TCR beta chains listed as cytomegalovirus-associated.

The CDR3 extends over 12 amino acids. Germline CDR1 reads SEHNR; CDR2 reads FQNEAQ (reference sequence). The V and J ends lost 4 bases and 4 bases respectively, with 5 bases between them. The method was immunoSEQ multiplex PCR; TCRdb's version includes in-frame clones alone and lacks a portion of them. The sample gives 200,000 to 250,000 clones, around 88% of which show up once; just under 3% is in the top ten. This TCR came from a woman aged 18 to 35 in good health and CMV-seronegative. The specimen was PBMCs. V usage is TRBV7-9 and J usage is TRBJ2-1; D call uncertain. CDR3 coding DNA: TGTGCCAGCAGCTCGCAGTACAATGAGCAGTTCTTC. Protein: CASSSQYNEQFF.